A single sample gave rise to the 16 T cell receptor beta chains below, sequenced in a study of CD8 T cells in ankylosing spondylitis. For these receptors, no antigen is known. TCRdb fed the 5' RACE reads into MiXCR, producing one record per CDR3 protein. The data contain 200,000 to 250,000 distinct CDR3 sequences, 6% to 8% of them singletons. Broader study findings: For ankylosing spondylitis blood, a TCR beta motif of 8 or 9 highly homologous variants appeared characteristic.

Sequencing used blood, either unsorted or a sorted T cell fraction (not recorded which). These receptors came from a male donor with ankylosing spondylitis.

This clonotype was seen repeatedly, ten times or more. This chain uses TRBV5-1 with TRBJ2-7, with D maybe TRBD1 (5 bases). The V gene lost 1 base and the J gene lost 7 bases, with 18 bases spanning the gap. Germline V gene sequence: CDR1 SGHRS, CDR2 YFSETQ. There are 15 residues in the CDR3. Here the CDR3 DNA reads TGCGCCAGCAGCTTGCCTGTCACAGGTGGTAATGAGCAGTACTTC. It yields the protein CASSLPVTGGNEQYF.

The genes are TRBV29-1 and TRBJ2-3; the D is unclear. The germline gives CDR1 SQVTM, CDR2 ANQGSEA. The length of the CDR3 is 12 residues. Between the trimmed V and J ends, which lost 7 bases and 7 bases, there was a span of 15 bases. CDR3 DNA: TGCAGCGCAGTCCCGGTTGGGCATACGCAGTATTTT. This gives the protein CSAVPVGHTQYF.

This chain connects TRBV28 to TRBJ2-1; no clear D. Germline V gene sequence: CDR1 MDHEN, CDR2 SYDVKM. The CDR3 sequence is 16 residues long. Trimming left V 4 bases short and J 1 base short, with 14 bases between. The CDR3 region has the DNA TGTGCCAGCAGTTCCCGGTACGGTGAGTCCTACAATGAGCAGTTCTTC. It yields the protein CASSSRYGESYNEQFF.

This clonotype was seen repeatedly, ten times or more. The chain is built from TRBV6-2 or TRBV6-3 and TRBJ1-1; 8 bases match TRBD1. This CDR3 has 14 amino acids. The germline V gene encodes CDR1 MNHEY and CDR2 SVGEGT. J gave up 7 bases and V 0 bases, and 4 bases lay outside the gene matches. CDR3 DNA sequence: TGTGCCAGCAGTTACTCACGGACAGGGAATGAAGCTTTCTTT. Amino acids: CASSYSRTGNEAFF.

This clonotype was found a few times. The chain joins TRBV20-1 to TRBJ2-1; no definite D call. V was cut by 0 bases and J by 12 bases, with 15 bases left in between. The CDR3 spans 13 residues. Germline V CDR1 and CDR2: DFQATT, SNEGSKA (reference sequence). The CDR3 spells CSARDRTSLGQFF. CDR3 in DNA: TGCAGTGCTAGAGATAGGACGTCTCTAGGGCAGTTCTTC.

CDR3 DNA: TGTGCCACCGCAGGAGCCGAGACCCAGTACTTC. This gives the protein CATAGAETQYF. The V call is TRBV7-9, the J call TRBJ2-5; D remains unclear. The CDR3 has 11 amino acids. Germline lookup yields CDR1 SEHNR and CDR2 FQNEAQ (reference sequence). V lost 10 bases and J 5 bases, leaving 11 bases between the germline ends.

This clonotype was counted ten times or more. The chain joins TRBV9 to TRBJ1-1; D ambiguous. Germline V gene sequence: CDR1 SGDLS, CDR2 YYNGEE. The CDR3 is made up of 16 amino acids. The V gene lost 3 bases and the J gene lost 10 bases, with 25 bases spanning the gap. The CDR3: CASSAGSRPDAYAAFF. In nucleotides, the CDR3 is TGTGCCAGCAGCGCGGGAAGCCGCCCTGATGCCTATGCAGCTTTCTTT.

The chain couples TRBV11-3 to TRBJ2-1, with 7 nucleotides matching TRBD2. The CDR3 extends over 17 amino acids. After removal of 0 bases from V and 6 bases from J, the junction contained 11 bases not matched to a gene. CDR1 and CDR2 (germline): SGHNT, YENEEA. The CDR3 DNA reads TGTGCCAGCAGCTTAGATCCGCGGCTAGCGGCAATCAATGAGCAGTTCTTC. Its translation is CASSLDPRLAAINEQFF.

In this sample, this clonotype turned up a few times. The chain has TRBV4-3 and TRBJ1-1; tentative D call: TRBD1 (6 bases). Trimming removed 3 bases at V and 0 bases at J, with 14 bases between. Germline assignment: CDR1 LGHNA and CDR2 YSLEER. The CDR3 sequence is 16 residues long. The CDR3 spells CASSHRGGGMNTEAFF. CDR3 DNA: TGCGCCAGCAGCCACCGAGGGGGAGGGATGAACACTGAAGCTTTCTTT.

The table lists this clonotype with many counts. This chain links TRBV7-9 with TRBJ2-7, with TRBD1 as a possible D gene (5 bases). CDR3 length: 16 amino acids. Germline V gives CDR1 SEHNR, CDR2 FQNEAQ (reference sequence). Trimming took off 2 bases at V and 0 bases at J, with 14 bases between the two ends. Written as DNA, the CDR3 is TGTGCCAGCAGCTTAATAAGAGGACACCTCTCCTACGAGCAGTACTTC. Its translation is CASSLIRGHLSYEQYF.

Only a few counts were recorded for this clonotype. The chain combines TRBV6-5 with TRBJ2-7, with TRBD2 as a possible D gene (7 bases). Germline lookup yields CDR1 MNHEY and CDR2 SVGAGI. V was cut by 0 bases and J by 2 bases, with 11 bases left in between. This CDR3 has 15 amino acids. The CDR3 nucleotides are TGTGCCAGCAGTTACTCTGGCGGGGGCCCCTACGAGCAGTACTTC. Translated, it gives CASSYSGGGPYEQYF.

This clonotype was detected ten times or more. The chain recombines TRBV13 with TRBJ1-4; 8 bases fit TRBD1. V was pared by 4 bases and J by 5 bases, with 6 bases of the junction left unmatched. This CDR3 is 15 amino acids long. Germline V lookup: CDR1 PRHDT, CDR2 FYEKMQ (reference sequence). Here the CDR3 reads CASSSQGVSNEKLFF. Written as DNA, the CDR3 is TGTGCCAGCAGCTCACAGGGGGTTTCAAATGAAAAACTGTTTTTT.

This clonotype appeared many times. The chain carries TRBV20-1 and TRBJ2-1; D might be TRBD1 or TRBD2, each matching 6 bases. CDR1 and CDR2 from the germline V gene are DFQATT and SNEGSKA (reference sequence). The V end was cut by 5 bases, the J end by 4 bases, with 12 bases between. The CDR3 runs 13 residues. DNA for the CDR3: TGCAGTGCTCCCAAGGGGGGATACAATGAGCAGTTCTTC. This encodes CSAPKGGYNEQFF.

This clonotype was counted ten times or more. The chain links TRBV2 to TRBJ2-2, with 11 bases lining up with TRBD2. J lost 4 bases, V lost 6 bases, and 4 bases had no gene match. This CDR3 has 15 amino acids. Germline-derived CDR1 and CDR2 are SNHLY and FYNNEI. The CDR3 loop is CASSPSGGLTGELFF. The CDR3 DNA is TGTGCCAGCAGCCCTAGCGGGGGGCTCACCGGGGAGCTGTTTTTT.

The table lists this clonotype with many counts. V gene TRBV2 combines with J gene TRBJ2-2; D not resolved. This CDR3 has 15 amino acids. Looked up from germline, CDR1 is SNHLY and CDR2 is FYNNEI. V shed 1 base and J shed 8 bases, with 14 bases lying between them. The CDR3 nucleotides are TGTGCCAGCAGTGAAGGGGCTGGCGTGGCGGGGGAGCTGTTTTTT. It specifies CASSEGAGVAGELFF.

This clonotype was picked up many times. The chain uses TRBV29-1 and TRBJ2-7, with 8 bases identical to TRBD2. This CDR3 spans 13 amino acids. Germline-derived CDR1 and CDR2 are SQVTM and ANQGSEA. With 6 bases clipped from V and 2 bases from J, the junction kept 6 bases outside the gene matches. CDR3 sequence reads: CSVVSGKTYEQYF. For the CDR3, the DNA is TGCAGCGTGGTTAGCGGGAAAACCTACGAGCAGTACTTC.